This is a list of T cell receptor beta chains from one sample in a study of control samples from healthy donors and cancer patients. TCRdb's copy holds only in-frame clones and misses some; the assay was immunoSEQ multiplex PCR. The sample consists of approximately 140,000 clones, roughly 86% of them appearing once. The material sequenced was PBMCs. Source of these receptors: a man aged 45-60 years with head and neck cancer. The CDR3 runs from the conserved cysteine through the conserved F or W. A D gene is named only where the DNA matches it firmly. Size values are once, few and many counts, or a class for expanded clones, and some rows have none.

v_gene	d_gene	abundance	j_gene	CDR3nt	CDR3aa
TRBV2	.	once	TRBJ2-3	TGTGCCAGCCGGAAGGGCGAAGTAACAGATACGCAGTATTTT	CASRKGEVTDTQYF
TRBV7-2	.	.	TRBJ1-2	TGTGCCAGCAGCTCCTCACAAGGGGGAGGGGGCTACACCTTC	CASSSSQGGGGYTF
TRBV7-6	TRBD1	.	TRBJ1-2	TGTGCCAGCAGCTTAGCTGCACAGGGGAATCATGGCTACACCTTC	CASSLAAQGNHGYTF
TRBV5-4	.	once	TRBJ2-7	TGTGCCAGCAGCTTCGGAGGGGTTAGTTCCTACGAGCAGTACTTC	CASSFGGVSSYEQYF
TRBV6-1	.	.	TRBJ2-7	TGTGCCAGCAGTGAAGCCACGGGTCCACAATACGAGCAGTACTTC	CASSEATGPQYEQYF
TRBV27	.	.	TRBJ1-6	TGTGCCAGCAGTTCAGCAGGGCAGAATTCACCCCTCCACTTT	CASSSAGQNSPLHF
TRBV5-4	TRBD2	.	TRBJ2-1	TGTGCCAGCAGCCTAGCGGGGGCGAGCTCCTACAATGAGCAGTTCTTC	CASSLAGASSYNEQFF
TRBV24-1	.	.	TRBJ2-2	TGTGCCACCTCCCACGCCGGGGAGCTGTTTTTT	CATSHAGELFF
TRBV6-5	.	.	TRBJ1-1	TGTGCCAGCAGCAGGACACCCGACACTGAAGCTTTCTTT	CASSRTPDTEAFF
TRBV19	.	.	TRBJ1-5	TGTGCCAGTAGTATCAGGGGATCGTACAATCAGCCCCAGCATTTT	CASSIRGSYNQPQHF
TRBV19	.	.	TRBJ1-2	TGTGCCAGTAGTATCTGGAACTATGGCTACACCTTC	CASSIWNYGYTF
TRBV20-1	.	.	TRBJ1-4	TGCAGTGCTAGTCGGGGCGGGGGGAGAACTAATGAAAAACTGTTTTTT	CSASRGGGRTNEKLFF
TRBV7-9	.	.	TRBJ1-1	TGTGCCAGCAGCTTAGACCCCGCAGGAGTTGGCACTGAAGCTTTCTTT	CASSLDPAGVGTEAFF